These T cell receptor beta chains were read from a single sample in a study of blood T cell repertoires in COVID-19. Data came from immunoSEQ multiplex PCR; TCRdb stores just in-frame clones and leaves some out. This table has 150,000 to 200,000 clones, over 75% appearing once. Sequencing was performed on PBMCs or T cells enriched from blood (not recorded which). The receptor set was obtained from a man between 35 and 55 years old who had recovered from COVID-19. The CDR3 runs from the conserved cysteine through the conserved F or W. Fields, in order: clone size, D gene, J gene, V gene, CDR3 protein, CDR3 DNA. The D gene is left open where the match is weak. Clone size is shown for a subset of rows, as once, few, many or a class of expanded clone.

abundance: .; d_gene: TRBD1; j_gene: TRBJ1-2; v_gene: TRBV4-1; CDR3aa: CASSQEGQGGYGYTF; CDR3nt: TGCGCCAGCAGCCAAGAGGGACAGGGTGGGTATGGCTACACCTTC
abundance: .; d_gene: .; j_gene: TRBJ1-5; v_gene: TRBV6-5; CDR3aa: CASGVWGQEPQHF; CDR3nt: TGTGCCAGCGGAGTGTGGGGGCAGGAGCCCCAGCATTTT
abundance: .; d_gene: TRBD1; j_gene: TRBJ2-7; v_gene: TRBV2; CDR3aa: CASSSGQVGAYEQYF; CDR3nt: TGTGCCAGCAGTTCCGGACAGGTTGGGGCCTACGAGCAGTACTTC
abundance: .; d_gene: .; j_gene: TRBJ2-2; v_gene: TRBV24-1; CDR3aa: CATSDFLNTGELFF; CDR3nt: TGTGCCACCAGTGATTTCCTCAACACCGGGGAGCTGTTTTTT
abundance: .; d_gene: TRBD2; j_gene: TRBJ2-3; v_gene: TRBV7-6; CDR3aa: CASSYIGGAVDTQYF; CDR3nt: TGTGCCAGCAGCTACATCGGGGGGGCCGTCGATACGCAGTATTTT
abundance: .; d_gene: .; j_gene: TRBJ2-3; v_gene: TRBV4-2; CDR3aa: CASSQAPAPGSDTDTQYF; CDR3nt: TGTGCCAGCAGCCAAGCTCCGGCTCCGGGGTCAGACACAGATACGCAGTATTTT
abundance: .; d_gene: TRBD1; j_gene: TRBJ1-4; v_gene: TRBV6-5; CDR3aa: CAIGQGVANEKLFF; CDR3nt: TGTGCCATCGGACAGGGGGTCGCTAATGAAAAACTGTTTTTT
abundance: .; d_gene: TRBD1; j_gene: TRBJ1-5; v_gene: TRBV7-9; CDR3aa: CASSLGTGTQPQHF; CDR3nt: TGTGCCAGCAGCCTCGGGACAGGGACTCAGCCCCAGCATTTT
abundance: .; d_gene: .; j_gene: TRBJ2-5; v_gene: TRBV19; CDR3aa: CASSGWDWQETQYF; CDR3nt: TGTGCCAGTAGTGGTTGGGACTGGCAAGAGACCCAGTACTTC
abundance: .; d_gene: .; j_gene: TRBJ2-2; v_gene: TRBV7-2; CDR3aa: CASSPWWAGAGTGELFF; CDR3nt: TGTGCCAGCAGCCCATGGTGGGCGGGGGCGGGAACCGGGGAGCTGTTTTTT
abundance: .; d_gene: TRBD1; j_gene: TRBJ1-2; v_gene: TRBV6-5; CDR3aa: CASSRGQEFYGYTF; CDR3nt: TGTGCCAGCAGCAGGGGACAGGAGTTCTATGGCTACACCTTC
abundance: .; d_gene: .; j_gene: TRBJ1-5; v_gene: TRBV5-1; CDR3aa: CASSLEPGGGQPQHF; CDR3nt: TGCGCCAGCAGCTTGGAACCTGGAGGCGGACAGCCCCAGCATTTT
abundance: medium-sized; d_gene: .; j_gene: TRBJ1-5; v_gene: TRBV27; CDR3aa: CASSRQINQPQHF; CDR3nt: TGTGCCAGCAGTCGACAGATCAATCAGCCCCAGCATTTT
abundance: .; d_gene: .; j_gene: TRBJ1-1; v_gene: TRBV30; CDR3aa: CAWNSGANTEAFF; CDR3nt: TGTGCCTGGAACTCAGGGGCTAACACTGAAGCTTTCTTT
abundance: .; d_gene: .; j_gene: TRBJ1-1; v_gene: TRBV10-3; CDR3aa: CAISDPWGLRNEAFF; CDR3nt: TGTGCCATCAGTGACCCATGGGGACTAAGGAATGAAGCTTTCTTT
abundance: few; d_gene: .; j_gene: TRBJ1-4; v_gene: TRBV5-1; CDR3aa: CASRSSPAATNEKLFF; CDR3nt: TGCGCCAGCAGGTCCTCCCCTGCGGCCACTAATGAAAAACTGTTTTTT
abundance: .; d_gene: .; j_gene: TRBJ1-1; v_gene: TRBV7-9; CDR3aa: CASGLRVNTEAFF; CDR3nt: TGTGCCAGCGGGCTCAGGGTTAACACTGAAGCTTTCTTT
abundance: .; d_gene: .; j_gene: TRBJ1-5; v_gene: TRBV4-1; CDR3aa: CASSLQGIDSNQPQHF; CDR3nt: TGCGCCAGCAGCCTTCAGGGGATAGATAGCAATCAGCCCCAGCATTTT
abundance: .; d_gene: TRBD1; j_gene: TRBJ1-2; v_gene: TRBV2; CDR3aa: CASSSQGVSNGYTF; CDR3nt: TGTGCCAGCAGTAGTCAGGGGGTGAGCAATGGCTACACCTTC
abundance: .; d_gene: .; j_gene: TRBJ1-6; v_gene: TRBV5-1; CDR3aa: CASSFSGVINSPLHF; CDR3nt: TGCGCCAGCAGCTTCTCGGGGGTTATAAATTCACCCCTCCACTTT
abundance: .; d_gene: TRBD2; j_gene: TRBJ2-2; v_gene: TRBV5-1; CDR3aa: CASRRLAGPGVGELFF; CDR3nt: TGCGCCAGCAGAAGACTAGCGGGGCCGGGGGTTGGGGAGCTGTTTTTT
abundance: .; d_gene: TRBD2; j_gene: TRBJ2-3; v_gene: TRBV13; CDR3aa: CASSPRGVGRGTDTQYF; CDR3nt: TGTGCCAGCAGCCCGCGGGGGGTGGGGCGCGGCACAGATACGCAGTATTTT
abundance: .; d_gene: .; j_gene: TRBJ2-5; v_gene: TRBV18; CDR3aa: CASSPGGPGLEETQYF; CDR3nt: TGTGCCAGCTCACCAGGGGGCCCGGGATTGGAGGAGACCCAGTACTTC
abundance: few; d_gene: .; j_gene: TRBJ2-5; v_gene: TRBV6-1; CDR3aa: CASSEQRQETQYF; CDR3nt: TGTGCCAGCAGTGAACAGCGGCAAGAGACCCAGTACTTC
abundance: .; d_gene: .; j_gene: TRBJ1-2; v_gene: TRBV5-4; CDR3aa: CASSLQDFNYGYTF; CDR3nt: TGTGCCAGCAGCTTACAGGATTTTAACTATGGCTACACCTTC
abundance: .; d_gene: TRBD2; j_gene: TRBJ2-7; v_gene: TRBV3-1/TRBV3-2; CDR3aa: CASSTSGGDYEQYF; CDR3nt: TGTGCCAGCAGCACTAGCGGGGGGGACTACGAGCAGTACTTC
abundance: once; d_gene: .; j_gene: TRBJ2-3; v_gene: TRBV7-9; CDR3aa: CASSSRGPSTDTQYF; CDR3nt: TGTGCCAGCAGCTCTAGGGGCCCTAGCACAGATACGCAGTATTTT
abundance: .; d_gene: TRBD2; j_gene: TRBJ2-1; v_gene: TRBV18; CDR3aa: CASSRKVSGGAYDNEQFF; CDR3nt: TGTGCCAGCTCACGAAAGGTTAGCGGGGGGGCCTACGACAATGAGCAGTTCTTC
abundance: .; d_gene: .; j_gene: TRBJ1-1; v_gene: TRBV6-5; CDR3aa: CASSLQPQGGTEAFF; CDR3nt: TGTGCCAGCAGTCTACAACCACAGGGCGGCACTGAAGCTTTCTTT
abundance: .; d_gene: .; j_gene: TRBJ1-1; v_gene: TRBV6-5; CDR3aa: CASSPAKGKNTEAFF; CDR3nt: TGTGCCAGCAGCCCGGCAAAGGGGAAGAACACTGAAGCTTTCTTT
abundance: few; d_gene: TRBD1; j_gene: TRBJ1-2; v_gene: TRBV2; CDR3aa: CACLQGAWYGYTF; CDR3nt: TGTGCCTGTCTACAGGGGGCATGGTATGGCTACACCTTC
abundance: once; d_gene: TRBD1; j_gene: TRBJ1-2; v_gene: TRBV19; CDR3aa: CASLDRVAGYTF; CDR3nt: TGTGCCAGTTTAGACAGGGTTGCTGGCTACACCTTC
abundance: .; d_gene: .; j_gene: TRBJ1-3; v_gene: TRBV19; CDR3aa: CASSGVSGNTIYF; CDR3nt: TGTGCCAGTAGTGGAGTCTCTGGAAACACCATATATTTT
abundance: .; d_gene: .; j_gene: TRBJ1-1; v_gene: TRBV7-6; CDR3aa: CASSYRERTEAFF; CDR3nt: TGTGCCAGCAGTTACAGGGAGAGAACTGAAGCTTTCTTT
abundance: .; d_gene: TRBD1; j_gene: TRBJ2-5; v_gene: TRBV10-2; CDR3aa: CASRSRQGALETQYF; CDR3nt: TGCGCCAGCAGATCACGACAGGGGGCTTTGGAGACCCAGTACTTC
abundance: .; d_gene: TRBD2; j_gene: TRBJ2-5; v_gene: TRBV5-4; CDR3aa: CASSAGLAGVTQETQYF; CDR3nt: TGTGCCAGCAGCGCGGGACTAGCGGGGGTTACCCAAGAGACCCAGTACTTC
abundance: .; d_gene: TRBD1; j_gene: TRBJ1-2; v_gene: TRBV15; CDR3aa: CATSRGGTGSTSEYGYTF; CDR3nt: TGTGCCACCAGCAGAGGCGGGACAGGGAGTACGTCAGAATATGGCTACACCTTC
abundance: .; d_gene: .; j_gene: TRBJ2-7; v_gene: TRBV4-1; CDR3aa: CASSATGSYEQYF; CDR3nt: TGCGCCAGCAGCGCAACCGGGAGCTACGAGCAGTACTTC
abundance: .; d_gene: TRBD1; j_gene: TRBJ1-2; v_gene: TRBV2; CDR3aa: CASRGQGLVGYTF; CDR3nt: TGTGCCAGCAGGGGACAGGGGCTTGTAGGCTACACCTTC
abundance: .; d_gene: TRBD1; j_gene: TRBJ2-2; v_gene: TRBV25-1; CDR3aa: CASTLQGPGELFF; CDR3nt: TGTGCCAGCACCCTACAGGGGCCCGGGGAGCTGTTTTTT
abundance: .; d_gene: .; j_gene: TRBJ1-6; v_gene: TRBV6-2/TRBV6-3; CDR3aa: CASSYTLQGLGNSPLHF; CDR3nt: TGTGCCAGCAGTTACACTCTCCAGGGGCTCGGCAATTCACCCCTCCACTTT